The 2 T cell receptor beta chains listed next were all sequenced from one sample in a study of cytomegalovirus exposure and HLA in healthy donors. The PCR made use of 60 Vbeta and 13 Jbeta primers. Repertoires were generated with immunoSEQ multiplex PCR, while TCRdb's copy carries only in-frame clones and drops some. The sample consists of about 130,000 clones, 60% to 75% of them appearing once. The sequencing input was PBMCs. Receptors originate from a human donor in good health.

The chain has TRBV14 and TRBJ2-5; D is perhaps TRBD2 (6 bases). V lost 2 bases and J 5 bases, leaving 9 bases between the germline ends. The CDR3 totals 13 residues. Looked up from germline, CDR1 is SGHDN and CDR2 is FVKESK. The DNA for the CDR3 is TGTGCCAGCAGCCAACTAGGGAGGGAGACCCAGTACTTC. The encoded protein is CASSQLGRETQYF.

The V gene is TRBV7-8, the J gene TRBJ2-7; 7 bases fit TRBD2. This CDR3 is 13 amino acids long. V trimming: 6 bases; J trimming: 4 bases; junction bases outside the gene matches: 6. Germline V gene data show CDR1 as SGHVS and CDR2 as FQNEAQ. The CDR3 sequence: CASRKRGGYEQYF. The CDR3 DNA reads as TGTGCCAGCAGGAAGAGGGGAGGGTACGAGCAGTACTTC.